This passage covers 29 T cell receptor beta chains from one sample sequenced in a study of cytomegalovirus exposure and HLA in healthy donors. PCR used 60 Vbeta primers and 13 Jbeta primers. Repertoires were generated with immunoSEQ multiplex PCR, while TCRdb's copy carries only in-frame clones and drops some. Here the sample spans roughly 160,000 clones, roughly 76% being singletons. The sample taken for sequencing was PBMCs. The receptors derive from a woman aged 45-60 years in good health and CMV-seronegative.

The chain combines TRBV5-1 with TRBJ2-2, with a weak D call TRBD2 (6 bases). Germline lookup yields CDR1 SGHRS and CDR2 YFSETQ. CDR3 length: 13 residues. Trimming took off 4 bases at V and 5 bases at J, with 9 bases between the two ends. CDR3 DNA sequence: TGCGCCAGCAGCCCGGCGGGGACCGGGGAGCTGTTTTTT. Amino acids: CASSPAGTGELFF.

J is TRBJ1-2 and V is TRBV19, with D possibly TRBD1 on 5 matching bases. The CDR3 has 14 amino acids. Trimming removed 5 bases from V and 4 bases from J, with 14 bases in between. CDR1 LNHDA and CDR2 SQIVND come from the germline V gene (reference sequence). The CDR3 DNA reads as TGTGCCAGTAGTCCTGCTTCGGACACCTATGGCTACACCTTC. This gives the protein CASSPASDTYGYTF.

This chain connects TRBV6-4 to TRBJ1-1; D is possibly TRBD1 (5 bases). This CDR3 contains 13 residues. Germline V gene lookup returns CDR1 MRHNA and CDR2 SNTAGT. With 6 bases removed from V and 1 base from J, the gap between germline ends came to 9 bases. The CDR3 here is CASRGGGNTEAFF. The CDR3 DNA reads TGTGCCAGCAGGGGGGGAGGGAACACTGAAGCTTTCTTT.

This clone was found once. DNA for the CDR3: TGTGCCAGCAGGCCTCTAGGACAGGGGAGTCGCTCGGCTTTCTTT. Protein product: CASRPLGQGSRSAFF. The genes are TRBV27 and TRBJ1-1, with TRBD1 matching 9 bases. Germline assignment: CDR1 MNHEY and CDR2 SMNVEV (reference sequence). V shed 6 bases and J 11 bases; nucleotides not matched to a gene: 16. This CDR3 contains 15 residues.

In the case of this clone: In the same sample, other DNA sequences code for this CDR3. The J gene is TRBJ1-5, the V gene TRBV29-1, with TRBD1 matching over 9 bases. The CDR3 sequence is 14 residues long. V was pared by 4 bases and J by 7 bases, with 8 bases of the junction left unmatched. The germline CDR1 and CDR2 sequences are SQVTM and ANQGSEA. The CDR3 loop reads CSVALGQGGQPQHF. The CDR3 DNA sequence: TGCAGCGTTGCCTTGGGACAGGGTGGCCAGCCCCAGCATTTT.

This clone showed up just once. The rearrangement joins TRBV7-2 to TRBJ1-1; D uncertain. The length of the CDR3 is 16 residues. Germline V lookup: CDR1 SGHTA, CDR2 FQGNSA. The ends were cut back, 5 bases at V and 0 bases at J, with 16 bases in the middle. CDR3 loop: CASSPGGRRMNTEAFF. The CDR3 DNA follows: TGTGCCAGCAGCCCCGGAGGGAGGCGGATGAACACTGAAGCTTTCTTT.

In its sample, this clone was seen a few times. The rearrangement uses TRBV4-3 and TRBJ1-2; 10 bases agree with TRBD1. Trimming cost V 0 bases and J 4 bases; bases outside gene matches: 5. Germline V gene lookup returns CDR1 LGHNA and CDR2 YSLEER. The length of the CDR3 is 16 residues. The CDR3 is CASSQDTGTGAYGYTF. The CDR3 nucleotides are TGCGCCAGCAGCCAAGACACCGGGACAGGGGCCTATGGCTACACCTTC.

This CDR3 reads CASSPLTANTGELFF. DNA for the CDR3: TGTGCCAGCTCCCCCCTGACAGCGAACACCGGGGAGCTGTTTTTT. The chain has TRBV18 and TRBJ2-2; possibly TRBD1 for D (5 bases). Trimming took 6 bases from V and 0 from J, leaving 11 bases between them. Germline CDR1 is KGHSH and CDR2 is LQKENI. CDR3 length: 15 residues.

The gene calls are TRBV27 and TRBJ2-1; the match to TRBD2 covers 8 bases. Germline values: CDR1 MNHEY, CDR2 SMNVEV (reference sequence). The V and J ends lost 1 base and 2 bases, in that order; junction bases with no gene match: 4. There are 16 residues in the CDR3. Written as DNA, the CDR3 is TGTGCCAGCAGTTTATTGCTTAGCGGGGCCTACAATGAGCAGTTCTTC. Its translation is CASSLLLSGAYNEQFF.

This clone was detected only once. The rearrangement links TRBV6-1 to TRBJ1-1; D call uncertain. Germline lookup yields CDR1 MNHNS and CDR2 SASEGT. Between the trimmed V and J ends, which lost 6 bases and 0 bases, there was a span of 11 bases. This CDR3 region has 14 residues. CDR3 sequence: CASSQKIVNTEAFF. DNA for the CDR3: TGTGCCAGCAGCCAAAAGATAGTGAACACTGAAGCTTTCTTT.

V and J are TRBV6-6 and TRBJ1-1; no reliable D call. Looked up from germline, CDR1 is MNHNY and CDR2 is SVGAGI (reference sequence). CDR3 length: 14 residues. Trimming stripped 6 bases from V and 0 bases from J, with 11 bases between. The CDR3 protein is CASSSALVNTEAFF. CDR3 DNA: TGTGCCAGCAGCTCCGCATTAGTGAACACTGAAGCTTTCTTT.

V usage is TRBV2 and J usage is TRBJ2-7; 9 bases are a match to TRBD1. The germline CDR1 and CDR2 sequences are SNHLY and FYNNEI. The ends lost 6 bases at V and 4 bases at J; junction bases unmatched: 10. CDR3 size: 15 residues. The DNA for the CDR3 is TGTGCCAGCAGCGAACTGATGGGACAGGGATACGAGCAGTACTTC. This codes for CASSELMGQGYEQYF.

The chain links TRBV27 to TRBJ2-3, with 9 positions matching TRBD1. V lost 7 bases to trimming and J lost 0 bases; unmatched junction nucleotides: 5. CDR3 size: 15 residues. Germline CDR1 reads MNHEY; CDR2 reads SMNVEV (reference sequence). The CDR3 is CASTQDRGSTDTQYF. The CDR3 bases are TGTGCCAGCACCCAGGACAGGGGCAGCACAGATACGCAGTATTTT.

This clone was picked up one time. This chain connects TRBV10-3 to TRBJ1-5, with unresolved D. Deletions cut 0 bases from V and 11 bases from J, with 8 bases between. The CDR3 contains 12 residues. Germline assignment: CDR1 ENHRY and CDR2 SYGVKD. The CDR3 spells CAISESEETQHF. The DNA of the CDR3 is TGTGCCATCAGTGAGTCAGAGGAGACCCAGCATTTT.

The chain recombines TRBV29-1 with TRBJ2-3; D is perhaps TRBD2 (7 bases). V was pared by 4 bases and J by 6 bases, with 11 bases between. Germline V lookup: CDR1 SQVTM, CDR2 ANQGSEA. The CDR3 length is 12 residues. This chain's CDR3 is CSVAKGGDTQYF. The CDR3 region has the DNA TGCAGCGTTGCCAAGGGGGGGGATACGCAGTATTTT.

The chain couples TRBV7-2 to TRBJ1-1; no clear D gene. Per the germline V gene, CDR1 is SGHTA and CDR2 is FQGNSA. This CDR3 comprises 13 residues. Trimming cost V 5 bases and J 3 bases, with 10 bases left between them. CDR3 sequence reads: CASSRLVYTEAFF. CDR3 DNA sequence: TGTGCCAGCAGCCGTCTTGTCTACACTGAAGCTTTCTTT.

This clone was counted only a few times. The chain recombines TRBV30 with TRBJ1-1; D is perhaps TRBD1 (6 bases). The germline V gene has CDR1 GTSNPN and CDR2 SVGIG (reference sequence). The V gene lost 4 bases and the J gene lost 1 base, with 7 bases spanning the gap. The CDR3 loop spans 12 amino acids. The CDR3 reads CAWTDRNTEAFF. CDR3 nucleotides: TGTGCCTGGACGGACAGGAACACTGAAGCTTTCTTT.

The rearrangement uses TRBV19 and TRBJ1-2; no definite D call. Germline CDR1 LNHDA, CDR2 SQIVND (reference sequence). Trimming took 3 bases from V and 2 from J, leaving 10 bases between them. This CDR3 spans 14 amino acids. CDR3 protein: CASSMIGENYGYTF. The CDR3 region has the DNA TGTGCCAGTAGTATGATCGGAGAGAACTATGGCTACACCTTC. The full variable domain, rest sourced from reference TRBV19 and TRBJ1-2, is DGGITQSPKYLFRKEGQNVTLSCEQNLNHDAMYWYRQDPGQGLRLIYYSQIVNDFQKGDIAEGYSVSREKKESFPLTVTSAQKNPTAFYLCASSMIGENYGYTFGSGTRLTVV.

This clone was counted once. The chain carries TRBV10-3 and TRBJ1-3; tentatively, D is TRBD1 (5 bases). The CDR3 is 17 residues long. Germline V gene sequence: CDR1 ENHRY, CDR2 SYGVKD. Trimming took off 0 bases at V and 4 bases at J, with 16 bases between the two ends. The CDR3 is CAISESLGRGIGNTIYF. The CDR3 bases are TGTGCCATCAGTGAGTCACTAGGGAGGGGCATCGGAAACACCATATATTTT.

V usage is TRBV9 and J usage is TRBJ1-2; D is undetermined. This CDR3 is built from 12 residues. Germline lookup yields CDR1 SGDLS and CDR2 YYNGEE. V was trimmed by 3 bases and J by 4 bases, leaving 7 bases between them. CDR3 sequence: CASSGRGYGYTF. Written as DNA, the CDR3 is TGTGCCAGCAGCGGCCGGGGCTATGGCTACACCTTC.

Here the CDR3 reads CASKGRGPTGETQYF. CDR3 in DNA: TGCGCCAGCAAAGGAAGGGGCCCCACGGGAGAGACCCAGTACTTC. The chain is built from TRBV5-1 and TRBJ2-5; D possibly corresponds to TRBD1 (5 bases). V was shortened by 6 bases and J by 4 bases, with 19 bases between the two germline ends. This CDR3 contains 15 residues. Looked up from germline, CDR1 is SGHRS and CDR2 is YFSETQ.

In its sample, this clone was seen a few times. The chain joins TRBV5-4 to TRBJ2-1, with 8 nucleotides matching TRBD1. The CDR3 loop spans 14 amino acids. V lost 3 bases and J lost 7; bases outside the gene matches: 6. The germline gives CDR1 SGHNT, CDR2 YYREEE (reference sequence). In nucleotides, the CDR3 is TGTGCCAGCAGCTCAGGGGGCGCAGGTAATGAGCAGTTCTTC. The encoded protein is CASSSGGAGNEQFF.

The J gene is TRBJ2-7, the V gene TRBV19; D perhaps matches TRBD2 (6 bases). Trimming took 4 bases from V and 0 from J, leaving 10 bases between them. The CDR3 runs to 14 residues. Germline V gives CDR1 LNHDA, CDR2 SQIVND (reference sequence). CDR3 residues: CASSSAGSSYEQYF. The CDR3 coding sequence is TGTGCCAGTAGTAGCGCCGGGAGCTCCTACGAGCAGTACTTC.

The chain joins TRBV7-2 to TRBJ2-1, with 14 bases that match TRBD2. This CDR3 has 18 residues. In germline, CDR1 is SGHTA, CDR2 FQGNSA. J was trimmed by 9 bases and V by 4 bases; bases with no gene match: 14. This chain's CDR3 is CASSSTTSGGDRWGEQFF. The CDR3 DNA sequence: TGTGCCAGCAGCTCCACGACTAGCGGGGGGGACAGGTGGGGTGAGCAGTTCTTC.

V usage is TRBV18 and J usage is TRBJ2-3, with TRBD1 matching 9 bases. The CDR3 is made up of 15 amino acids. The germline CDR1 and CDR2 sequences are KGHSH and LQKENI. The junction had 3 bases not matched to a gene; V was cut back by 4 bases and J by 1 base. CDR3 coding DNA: TGTGCCAGCTCACTCCGGACAGGGGGCACAGATACGCAGTATTTT. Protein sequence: CASSLRTGGTDTQYF.

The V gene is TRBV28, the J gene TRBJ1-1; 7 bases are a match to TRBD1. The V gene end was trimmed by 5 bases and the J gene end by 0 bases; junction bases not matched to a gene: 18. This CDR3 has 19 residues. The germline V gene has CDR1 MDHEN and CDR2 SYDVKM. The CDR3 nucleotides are TGTGCCAGCAGTCCGCACCCCCAAGGGAAGGGGGCTCTGAACACTGAAGCTTTCTTT. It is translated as CASSPHPQGKGALNTEAFF.

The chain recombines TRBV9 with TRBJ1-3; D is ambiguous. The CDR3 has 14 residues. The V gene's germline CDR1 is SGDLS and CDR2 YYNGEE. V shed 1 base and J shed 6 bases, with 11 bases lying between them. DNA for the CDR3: TGTGCCAGCAGCGTATCCCCGAGTATAAACACCATATATTTT. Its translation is CASSVSPSINTIYF.

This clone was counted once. For the CDR3, the DNA is TGTGCCAGCAGCGTAGCTACGGGGACAGGGTCTGGCTACACCTTC. This translates into CASSVATGTGSGYTF. This chain uses TRBV9 with TRBJ1-2; 9 nucleotides align to TRBD1. The junction had 7 bases not matched to a gene; V was cut back by 0 bases and J by 7 bases. This CDR3 has 15 residues. Looked up from germline, CDR1 is SGDLS and CDR2 is YYNGEE.

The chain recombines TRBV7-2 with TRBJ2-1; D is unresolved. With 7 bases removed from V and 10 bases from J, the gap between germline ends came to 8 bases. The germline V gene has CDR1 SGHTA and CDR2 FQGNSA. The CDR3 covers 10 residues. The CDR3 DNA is TGTGCCAGCACCACACAGGAGCAGTTCTTC. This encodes CASTTQEQFF.